The sequence of this TCR beta chain was determined in a study of breast tumors, draining lymph nodes, adjacent tissues (dated by TCRdb to 2016 to 2017). Describing the broader study: The study compared TCR beta repertoires across tumor, adjacent nontumor tissue and axillary lymph nodes from breast cancer patients. In human breast cancer, the study set out to evaluate how tumor, surrounding tissue and draining lymph node repertoires relate to one another and whether T cells may move between these sites. Here is what the overall study found, with its caveats: Tumor T-cell repertoires showed less diversity than lymph node repertoires and more diversity than nontumor tissue repertoires, and tumor T-cell repertoires showed preferential V and J gene usage. The data were considered consistent with the idea that most tumor T cells come from the lymph node and then expand in tumor tissue. Tumor and nontumor tissue repertoires were found to be significantly more similar in luminal-like than in basal-like breast cancer. Rather than being directly demonstrated, the conclusion that tumor T cells originate in lymph nodes was presented as consistent with a hypothesis.

These reads were obtained on an Illumina HiSeq 2000. TCR beta chain libraries were generated through multiplex PCR amplification. The amplified TCR beta chain products were analyzed by high-throughput sequencing. TCRdb's own reprocessing of the public reads used fastp at Q25 and MiXCR and kept productive beta chains. Rows with one shared CDR3 protein collapse into an entry with the most common genes and DNA. Counted in this sample were about 89,000 distinct CDR3 sequences; around 29% of them appeared once. Roughly 8.1% of the sample is held by the ten biggest clonotypes. Lymph node samples were obtained from the axillary draining lymph nodes of breast cancer patients. Of note for this clonotype: The antigen it binds to is not known. No much larger clone is present one base from it, and per-base qualities are unavailable.

Trimming costs V 6 bases and J 4 bases, and their ends lie 15 bases apart. Reading from cysteine to phenylalanine, the CDR3 counts 14 amino acids. Only CDR3 DNA remains: 42 bases, in frame from the first base. Material: axillary lymph node tissue. The sequence was collected from a female donor with breast cancer. Some clones in this sample may be carry-over from other donors' samples. The chain is made from TRBV12-3 or TRBV12-4 and TRBJ1-2; no confident D gene assignment can be made. The nucleotide sequence is TGTGCCAGCAGGACCGCCGGGAGCTTCTATGGCTACACCTTC. Protein translation: CASRTAGSFYGYTF.